These 9 T cell receptor beta chains originate from one sample sequenced in a study of Tregs in tolerant kidney transplant recipients. Generated by immunoSEQ multiplex PCR, the TCRdb table keeps only in-frame clones and is missing some. The profile shows 200,000 to 300,000 clones, around 82% of them singletons. Sequenced sample: CD4+ T cells from blood. These receptors were collected from a human donor in good health.

V is TRBV5-1 and J is TRBJ1-1, with D possibly matching TRBD1 (6 bases). The CDR3 runs to 14 residues. Germline-derived CDR1 and CDR2 are SGHRS and YFSETQ. V lost 9 bases and J lost 5, with 20 bases in between. The CDR3 DNA follows: TGCGCCACTCGGAGGGGGGACGTCAGGACTGAAGCTTTCTTT. This gives the protein CATRRGDVRTEAFF.

V gene TRBV2 combines with J gene TRBJ2-5; D remains unclear. The CDR3 totals 10 residues. Germline V gene sequence: CDR1 SNHLY, CDR2 FYNNEI. Trimming left V 3 bases short and J 9 bases short, with 5 bases between. The CDR3 DNA sequence: TGTGCCAGCAGTGATAATGCCCAGTACTTC. Its protein product is CASSDNAQYF.

The V and J genes are TRBV7-8 and TRBJ1-6, with a tentative D call TRBD1 (5 bases). Trimming took 2 bases from V and 6 from J, leaving 14 bases between them. CDR3 size: 16 residues. The germline CDR1 and CDR2 sequences are SGHVS and FQNEAQ. CDR3: CASSLTRQWANSPLHF. CDR3 sequence (DNA): TGTGCCAGCAGCTTAACCCGACAGTGGGCTAATTCACCCCTCCACTTT.

V and J are TRBV5-1 and TRBJ2-5; TRBD2 aligns across 10 bases. The DNA matches TRBJ2-7 better at its end, which makes the J call doubtful. Germline CDR1 reads SGHRS; CDR2 reads YFSETQ. The CDR3 consists of 17 residues. CDR3 in amino acids: CASSLVGLADPPYEQYF. The CDR3 bases are TGCGCCAGCAGCTTGGTAGGACTAGCGGACCCCCCCTACGAGCAGTACTTC.

The genes are TRBV21-1 and TRBJ2-5; the D call of TRBD2 is as the table states it, not checked on the DNA. TRBV21-1 is designated a pseudogene. This CDR3 comprises 16 residues. The CDR3 protein is CASSNPGLADEETQYF. CDR3 in DNA: TGTGCCAGCAGCAACCCTGGGTTGGCGGATGAAGAGACCCAGTACTTC.

As for this clone: Within the sample, other DNA sequences also encode this same CDR3. The rearrangement uses TRBV9 and TRBJ2-1; no clear D. The CDR3 runs 11 residues. Germline loops: CDR1 SGDLS, CDR2 YYNGEE. With 1 base removed from V and 6 bases from J, the gap between germline ends came to 2 bases. DNA of the CDR3: TGTGCCAGCAGCGTAAGCAATGAGCAGTTCTTC. Translation: CASSVSNEQFF.

The J gene is TRBJ1-1, the V gene TRBV5-1; D is uncertain. This CDR3 has 13 residues. Trimming removed 7 bases at V and 4 bases at J, with 14 bases between. Germline V gene sequence: CDR1 SGHRS, CDR2 YFSETQ. CDR3 nucleotides: TGCGCCAGCGGCCCGCAGGTTGGCACTGAAGCTTTCTTT. Its translation is CASGPQVGTEAFF.

The chain employs TRBV10-3 and TRBJ1-1; D ambiguous. The CDR3 spans 18 residues. The germline CDR1 and CDR2 sequences are ENHRY and SYGVKD. Trimming removed 1 base from V and 4 bases from J, with 22 bases in between. The CDR3 loop reads CAISEFGVRSTGSTEAFF. In DNA form, the CDR3 reads TGTGCCATCAGTGAGTTTGGGGTACGGAGTACGGGTAGCACTGAAGCTTTCTTT.

V usage is TRBV6-1 and J usage is TRBJ1-1; 8 nucleotides agree with TRBD1. There are 13 residues in the CDR3. The V and J ends lost 7 bases and 4 bases, in that order; junction bases with no gene match: 5. Germline loops: CDR1 MNHNS, CDR2 SASEGT. The DNA of the CDR3 is TGTGCCAGCACCTATGACAGGGGCACTGAAGCTTTCTTT. Protein: CASTYDRGTEAFF.